These T cell receptor beta chains were read from a single sample in a study of T cells in Graves' hyperthyroidism and ophthalmopathy. TCRdb re-analysed the multiplex PCR reads in MiXCR, keeping a single row per CDR3 protein. Of more than 350,000 distinct CDR3 sequences listed, roughly 15% are singletons. The sample comprised blood. Receptors originate from a woman aged 55-69 years with Graves' ophthalmopathy. Each CDR3 is given without its conserved first and last residue. Each record gives: D gene, V gene, CDR3 protein. D genes are given only for firm matches.

D: TRBD2
V: TRBV24-1
CDR3: ATSKASGIGDTQY

D: .
V: TRBV2
CDR3: ASRQHLSGGELF

D: TRBD1
V: TRBV4-1
CDR3: ASSQATGLRYEQY

D: TRBD2
V: TRBV7-8
CDR3: ASSLERSGTSGRALGKNIQY

D: .
V: TRBV28
CDR3: ASRANYNEQF

D: .
V: TRBV6-1
CDR3: ASSMDSSYNEQF

D: TRBD1
V: TRBV29-1
CDR3: SATLPGQGPHGYSYEQY

D: TRBD1
V: TRBV7-9
CDR3: ASSPPRTGEQTQY

D: .
V: TRBV12-5
CDR3: ASGLEGGYTQY

D: .
V: TRBV19
CDR3: ASTLVGAPNEQF

D: .
V: TRBV18
CDR3: ASSQGLTGTEAF

D: .
V: TRBV30
CDR3: AWSGGYSGNTIY

D: .
V: TRBV3-1
CDR3: ASSETWMTEAF

D: TRBD2
V: TRBV11-1
CDR3: ASSPWTSGTSTDTQY

D: .
V: TRBV3-1
CDR3: ASSQVSSGYSYNEQF

D: .
V: TRBV28
CDR3: ANSSHTDPGREQY

D: .
V: TRBV6-1
CDR3: ARSRSRRTDPYGYT

D: .
V: TRBV10-3
CDR3: AISRSIASPGNEQF

D: .
V: TRBV12-3/TRBV12-4
CDR3: ASNLPGQPNTEAF

D: .
V: TRBV6-1
CDR3: ASEGTGELF

D: TRBD2
V: TRBV28
CDR3: ASSLGRVQNIQY

D: .
V: TRBV29-1
CDR3: SVLVERYIADTQY

D: .
V: TRBV11-1
CDR3: ASSVYRGGFQETQY

D: .
V: TRBV4-1
CDR3: ASSQVGATNTEAF

D: .
V: TRBV12-3/TRBV12-4
CDR3: ASSPAGQNTEAF

D: .
V: TRBV2
CDR3: ASSDEQGTYGYT

D: TRBD2
V: TRBV27
CDR3: ASSFDASGRVQETQY

D: .
V: TRBV28
CDR3: ASSLWGRNEQF

D: .
V: TRBV6-1
CDR3: ASTPTGRRYQETQY

D: .
V: TRBV6-1
CDR3: ASSSFAGAKETQY

D: TRBD1
V: TRBV6-1
CDR3: ASSEQGAINQPQH

D: TRBD2
V: TRBV9
CDR3: ASSVDGLAEGFDEQF

D: TRBD1
V: TRBV6-1
CDR3: ASSEQGAVEKLF